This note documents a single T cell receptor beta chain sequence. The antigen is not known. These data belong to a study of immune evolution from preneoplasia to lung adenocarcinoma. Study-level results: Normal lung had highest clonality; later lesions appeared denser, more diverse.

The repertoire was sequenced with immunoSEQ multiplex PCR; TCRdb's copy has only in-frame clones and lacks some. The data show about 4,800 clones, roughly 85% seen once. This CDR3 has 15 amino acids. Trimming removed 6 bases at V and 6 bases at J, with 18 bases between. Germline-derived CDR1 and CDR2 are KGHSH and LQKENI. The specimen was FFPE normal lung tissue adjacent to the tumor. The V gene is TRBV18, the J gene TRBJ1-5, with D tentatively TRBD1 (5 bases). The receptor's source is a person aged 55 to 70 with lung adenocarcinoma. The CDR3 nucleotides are TGTGCCAGCTCCTCAGAACAAGGGGTGATTCAGCCCCAGCATTTT. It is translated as CASSSEQGVIQPQHF.